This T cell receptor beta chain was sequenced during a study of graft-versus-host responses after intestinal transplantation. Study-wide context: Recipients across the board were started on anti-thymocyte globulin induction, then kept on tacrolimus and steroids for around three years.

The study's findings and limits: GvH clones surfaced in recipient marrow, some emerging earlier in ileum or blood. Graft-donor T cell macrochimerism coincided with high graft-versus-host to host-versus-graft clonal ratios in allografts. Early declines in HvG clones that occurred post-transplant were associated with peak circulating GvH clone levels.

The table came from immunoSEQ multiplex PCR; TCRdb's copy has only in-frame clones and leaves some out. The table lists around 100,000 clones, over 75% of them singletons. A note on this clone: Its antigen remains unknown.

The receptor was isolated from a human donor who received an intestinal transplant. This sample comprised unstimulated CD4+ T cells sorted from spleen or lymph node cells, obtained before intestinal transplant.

The CDR3 here is CASSPQGYSPLHF. CDR3 sequence (DNA): TGTGCCAGCAGTCCTCAAGGTTATTCACCCCTCCACTTT. This chain links TRBV27 with TRBJ1-6, with D uncertain. The V end lost 5 bases, the J end lost 8 bases, and 10 bases lay between the germline ends. The CDR3 is 13 amino acids. Germline V gene data show CDR1 as MNHEY and CDR2 as SMNVEV (reference sequence).